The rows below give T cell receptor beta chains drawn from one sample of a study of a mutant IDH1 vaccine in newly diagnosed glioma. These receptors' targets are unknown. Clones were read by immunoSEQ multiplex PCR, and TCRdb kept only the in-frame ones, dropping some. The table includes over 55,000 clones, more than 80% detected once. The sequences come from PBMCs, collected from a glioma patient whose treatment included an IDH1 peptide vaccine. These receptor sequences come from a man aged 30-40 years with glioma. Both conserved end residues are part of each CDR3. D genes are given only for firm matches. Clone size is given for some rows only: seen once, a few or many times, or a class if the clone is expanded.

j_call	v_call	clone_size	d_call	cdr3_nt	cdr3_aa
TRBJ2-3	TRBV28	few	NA	TGTGCCAGCAGTATACCGAGGAGACCAGATACGCAGTATTTT	CASSIPRRPDTQYF
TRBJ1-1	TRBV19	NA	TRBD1	TGTGCCAGTAGTATGAATGCAGGGGGCGCGGAAGCTTTCTTT	CASSMNAGGAEAFF
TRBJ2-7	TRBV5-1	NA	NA	TGCGCCAGCAGCTTGGGGTTGTTTCGGGAAGGCGAGCAGTACTTC	CASSLGLFREGEQYF
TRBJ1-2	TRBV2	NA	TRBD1	TGTGCCAGCAGGAACAGGGGGCGCGGGGATGGCTACACCTTC	CASRNRGRGDGYTF
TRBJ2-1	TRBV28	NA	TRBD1	TGTGCCAGCACCCCTCTGGGACAGGGGTACAATGAGCAGTTCTTC	CASTPLGQGYNEQFF
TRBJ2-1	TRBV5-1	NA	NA	TGCGCCAGCAGCCAAAGGGTCGGGACCAATCCTTACAATGAGCAGTTCTTC	CASSQRVGTNPYNEQFF
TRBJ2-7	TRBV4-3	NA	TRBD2	TGCGCCAGCAGCCGCATCGTTAGCGGGTCCCCTGGGGAGCAGTACTTC	CASSRIVSGSPGEQYF
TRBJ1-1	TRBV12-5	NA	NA	TGTGCTAGTGGTCCCGGCTGGGCGGACGCTGAAGCTTTCTTT	CASGPGWADAEAFF
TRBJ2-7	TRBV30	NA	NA	TGTGCCTGGAGGGGACCAGGCTACGAGCAGTACTTC	CAWRGPGYEQYF
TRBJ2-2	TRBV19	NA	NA	TGTGCCAGTACTCAGAGTATTTCCACCGGGGAGCTGTTTTTT	CASTQSISTGELFF
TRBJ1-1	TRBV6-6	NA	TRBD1	TGTGCCAGCAGCACACAGGGGCGGGGGGCTTTCTTT	CASSTQGRGAFF
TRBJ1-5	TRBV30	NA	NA	TGTGCCTGGAGTGTACGAGTAATGGGTCAGCCCCAGCATTTT	CAWSVRVMGQPQHF
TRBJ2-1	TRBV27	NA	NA	TGTGCCAGTTCAACAGGGCTCAATGAGCAGTTCTTC	CASSTGLNEQFF
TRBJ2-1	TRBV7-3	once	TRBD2	TGTGCCAGCAGCTCAGCGGGACGGTTCATGAAGAATGAGCAGTTCTTC	CASSSAGRFMKNEQFF
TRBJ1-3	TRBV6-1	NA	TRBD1	TGTGCCAGCAGTGTCGGACAGGGAAGGGCTGGAAACACCATATATTTT	CASSVGQGRAGNTIYF
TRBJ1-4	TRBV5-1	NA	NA	TGCGCCAGCGCCCAGGGCGCGGCTAATGAAAAACTGTTTTTT	CASAQGAANEKLFF
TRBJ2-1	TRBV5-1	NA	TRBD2	TGCGCCAGCAGCTTGAGCGGGGGCTACAATGAGCAGTTCTTC	CASSLSGGYNEQFF
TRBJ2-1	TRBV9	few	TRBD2	TGTGCCAGCAGCGTAGGCAGCGGGAGCTACAATGAGCAGTTCTTC	CASSVGSGSYNEQFF
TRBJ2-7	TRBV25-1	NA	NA	TGTGCCAGCAGTGGGTCTTATGGGGGACCCTACGAGCAGTACTTC	CASSGSYGGPYEQYF
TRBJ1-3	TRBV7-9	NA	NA	TGTGCCAGCAGCTCACGGGCCTCTAACCTGGGCTCTGGAAACACCATATATTTT	CASSSRASNLGSGNTIYF
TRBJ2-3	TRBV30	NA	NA	TGTGCCTGGAGTACCACGACAGTCCTGGGCACAGATACGCAGTATTTT	CAWSTTTVLGTDTQYF
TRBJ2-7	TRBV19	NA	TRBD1	TGTGCCAGTAGTTCCAGGACAGGGGATGGCGAGCAGTACTTC	CASSSRTGDGEQYF
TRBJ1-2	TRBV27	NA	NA	TGTGCCAGCAGTTTGAACCCCCGGCGGGGCTACACCTTC	CASSLNPRRGYTF
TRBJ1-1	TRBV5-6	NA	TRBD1	TGTGCCAGCAGCCTCCGGGACAGGGTACCTGAAGCTTTCTTT	CASSLRDRVPEAFF
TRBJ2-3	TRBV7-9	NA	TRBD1	TGTGCCAGCAGCCCGACAGGGTTAGGCACAGATACGCAGTATTTT	CASSPTGLGTDTQYF
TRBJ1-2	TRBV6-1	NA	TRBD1	TGTGCCAGCAGTCCCAAGCAGGGGGCAGACTATGGCTACACCTTC	CASSPKQGADYGYTF
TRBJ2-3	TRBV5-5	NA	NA	TGTGCCAGCAGTTTCGTATCAGATACGCAGTATTTT	CASSFVSDTQYF
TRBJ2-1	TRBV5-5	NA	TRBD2	TGTGCCAGCAGCCCAAGTCTAGCGGTTTCCTACAATGAGCAGTTCTTC	CASSPSLAVSYNEQFF
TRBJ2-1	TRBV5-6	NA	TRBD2	TGTGCCAGCAGCTTGTTCGGGACTAGCGGGAACAATGAGCAGTTCTTC	CASSLFGTSGNNEQFF